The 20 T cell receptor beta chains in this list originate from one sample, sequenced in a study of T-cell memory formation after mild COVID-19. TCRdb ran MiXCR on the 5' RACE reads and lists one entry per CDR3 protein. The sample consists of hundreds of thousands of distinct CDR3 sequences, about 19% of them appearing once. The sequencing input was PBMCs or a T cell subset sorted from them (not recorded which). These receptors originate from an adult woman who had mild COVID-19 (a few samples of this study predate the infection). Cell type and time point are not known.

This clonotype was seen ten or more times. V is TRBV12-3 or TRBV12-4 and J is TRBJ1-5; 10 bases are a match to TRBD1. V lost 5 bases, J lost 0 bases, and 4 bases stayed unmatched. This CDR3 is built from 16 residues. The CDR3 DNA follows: TGTGCCAGCAGTCTTGACAGGGGGCATAGCAATCAGCCCCAGCATTTT. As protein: CASSLDRGHSNQPQHF.

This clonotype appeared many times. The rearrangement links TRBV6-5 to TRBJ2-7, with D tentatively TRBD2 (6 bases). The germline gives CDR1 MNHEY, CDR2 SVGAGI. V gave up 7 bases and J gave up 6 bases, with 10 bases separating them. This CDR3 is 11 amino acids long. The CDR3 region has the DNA TGTGCCAGCACGGGGGTCGGCGAGCAGTACTTC. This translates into CASTGVGEQYF.

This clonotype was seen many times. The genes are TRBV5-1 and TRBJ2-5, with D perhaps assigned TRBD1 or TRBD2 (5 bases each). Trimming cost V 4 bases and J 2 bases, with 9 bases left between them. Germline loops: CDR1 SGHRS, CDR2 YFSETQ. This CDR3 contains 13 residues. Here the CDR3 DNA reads TGCGCCAGCAGCCTGGGACCGCAAGAGACCCAGTACTTC. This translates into CASSLGPQETQYF.

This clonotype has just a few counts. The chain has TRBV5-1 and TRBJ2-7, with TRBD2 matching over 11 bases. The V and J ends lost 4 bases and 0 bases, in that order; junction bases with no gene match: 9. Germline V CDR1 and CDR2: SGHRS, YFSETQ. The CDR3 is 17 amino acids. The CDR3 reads CASSGVGTSGSSYEQYF. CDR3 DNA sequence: TGCGCCAGCAGCGGAGTAGGGACTAGCGGCAGCTCCTACGAGCAGTACTTC.

The chain's CDR3 is CASSELGQQHNQPQHF. The CDR3 DNA follows: TGTGCCAGCAGTGAATTGGGACAGCAACACAATCAGCCCCAGCATTTT. V gene TRBV25-1 combines with J gene TRBJ1-5, with 7 bases that match TRBD1. V shed 1 base, J shed 3 bases, and the junction held 6 bases outside the gene matches. This CDR3 region has 16 residues. In germline, CDR1 is MGHDK, CDR2 SYGVNS. Variable domain in full (rest from reference TRBV25-1 and TRBJ1-5): EADIYQTPRYLVIGTGKKITLECSQTMGHDKMYWYQQDPGMELHLIHYSYGVNSTEKGDLSSESTVSRIRTEHFPLTLESARPSHTSQYLCASSELGQQHNQPQHFGDGTRLSIL.

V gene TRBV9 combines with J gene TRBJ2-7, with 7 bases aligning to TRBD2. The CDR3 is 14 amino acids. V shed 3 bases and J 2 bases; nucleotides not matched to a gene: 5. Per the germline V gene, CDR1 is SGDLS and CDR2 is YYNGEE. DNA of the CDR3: TGTGCCAGCAGCGCCGGGACTACCCCCTACGAGCAGTACTTC. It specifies CASSAGTTPYEQYF.

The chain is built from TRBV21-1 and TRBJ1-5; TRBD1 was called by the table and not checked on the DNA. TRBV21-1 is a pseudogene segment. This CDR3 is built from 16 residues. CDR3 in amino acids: CASSKRDRGRNQPQHF. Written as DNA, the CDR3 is TGTGCCAGCAGCAAACGGGACAGGGGGCGGAATCAGCCCCAGCATTTT.

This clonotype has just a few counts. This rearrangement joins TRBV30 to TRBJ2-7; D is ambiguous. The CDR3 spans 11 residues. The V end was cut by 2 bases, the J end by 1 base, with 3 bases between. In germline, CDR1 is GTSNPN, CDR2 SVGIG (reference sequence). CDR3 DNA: TGTGCCTGGAGTCAATCCTACGAGCAGTACTTC. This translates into CAWSQSYEQYF.

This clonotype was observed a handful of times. CDR3 in amino acids: CASGLAIEDTQYF. In DNA form, the CDR3 reads TGTGCTAGTGGTTTGGCAATCGAGGATACGCAGTATTTT. J is TRBJ2-3 and V is TRBV12-5; no definite D call. The CDR3 consists of 13 residues. In germline, CDR1 is LGHNT, CDR2 FRNRAP. V was pared by 1 base and J by 6 bases, with 8 bases between.

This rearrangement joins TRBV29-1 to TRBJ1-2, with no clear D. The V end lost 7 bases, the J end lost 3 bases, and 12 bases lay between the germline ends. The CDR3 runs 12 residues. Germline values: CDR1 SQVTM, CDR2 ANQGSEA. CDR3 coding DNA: TGCAGCGGGCGGGATCAGCACTATGGCTACACCTTC. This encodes CSGRDQHYGYTF.

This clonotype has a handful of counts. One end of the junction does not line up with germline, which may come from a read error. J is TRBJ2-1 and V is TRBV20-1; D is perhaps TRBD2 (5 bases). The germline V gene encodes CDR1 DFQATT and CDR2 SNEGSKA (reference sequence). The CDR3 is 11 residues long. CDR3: CSARDGGEPIF. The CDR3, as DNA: TGCAGTGCTAGAGATGGTGGGGAGCCAATCTTC.

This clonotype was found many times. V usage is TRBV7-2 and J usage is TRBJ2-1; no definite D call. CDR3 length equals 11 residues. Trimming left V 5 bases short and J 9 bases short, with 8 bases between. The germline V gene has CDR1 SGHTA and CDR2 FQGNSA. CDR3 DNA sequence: TGTGCCAGCAGCACAGTAGGTGAGCAGTTCTTC. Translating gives CASSTVGEQFF.

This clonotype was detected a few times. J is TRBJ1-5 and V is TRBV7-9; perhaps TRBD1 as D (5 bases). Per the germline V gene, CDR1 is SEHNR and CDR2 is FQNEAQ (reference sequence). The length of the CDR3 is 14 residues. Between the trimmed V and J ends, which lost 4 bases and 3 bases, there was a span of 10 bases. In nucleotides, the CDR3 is TGTGCCAGCAGCTGGGACGGTTTCAATCAGCCCCAGCATTTT. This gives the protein CASSWDGFNQPQHF.

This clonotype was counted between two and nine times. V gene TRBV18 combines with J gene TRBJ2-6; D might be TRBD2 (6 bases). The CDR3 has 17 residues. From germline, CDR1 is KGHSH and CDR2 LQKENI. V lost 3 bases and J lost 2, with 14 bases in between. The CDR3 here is CASSPGIRTTGANVLTF. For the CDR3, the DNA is TGTGCCAGCTCACCGGGCATAAGGACTACTGGGGCCAACGTCCTGACTTTC.

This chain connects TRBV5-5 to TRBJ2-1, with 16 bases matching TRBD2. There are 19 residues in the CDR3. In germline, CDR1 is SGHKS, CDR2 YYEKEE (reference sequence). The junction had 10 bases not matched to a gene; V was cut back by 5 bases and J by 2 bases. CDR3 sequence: CASRQGLAGGHAPYNEQFF. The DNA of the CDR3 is TGTGCCAGCAGGCAGGGACTAGCGGGAGGGCATGCCCCCTACAATGAGCAGTTCTTC.

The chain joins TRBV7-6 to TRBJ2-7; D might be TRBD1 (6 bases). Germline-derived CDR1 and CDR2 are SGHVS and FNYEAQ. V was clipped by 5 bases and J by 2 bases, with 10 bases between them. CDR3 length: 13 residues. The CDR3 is CASSHAGAYEQYF. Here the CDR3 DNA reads TGTGCCAGCAGCCATGCAGGGGCCTACGAGCAGTACTTC.

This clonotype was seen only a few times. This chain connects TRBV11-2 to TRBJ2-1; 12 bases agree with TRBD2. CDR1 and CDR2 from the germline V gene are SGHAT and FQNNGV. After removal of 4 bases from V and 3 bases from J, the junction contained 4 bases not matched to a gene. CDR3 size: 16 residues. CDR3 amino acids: CASSSGLAGYYNEQFF. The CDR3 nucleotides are TGTGCCAGCAGCTCGGGACTAGCGGGCTACTACAATGAGCAGTTCTTC.

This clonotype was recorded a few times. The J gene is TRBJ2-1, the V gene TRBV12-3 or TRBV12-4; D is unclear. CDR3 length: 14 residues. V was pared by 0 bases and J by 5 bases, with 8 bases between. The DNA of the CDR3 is TGTGCCAGCAGTTTAGCGAGTAGGCACAATGAGCAGTTCTTC. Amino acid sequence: CASSLASRHNEQFF.

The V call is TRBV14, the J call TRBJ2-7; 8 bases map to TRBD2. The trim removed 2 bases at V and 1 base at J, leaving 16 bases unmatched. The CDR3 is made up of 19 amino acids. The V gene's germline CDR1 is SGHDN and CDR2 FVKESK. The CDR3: CASSQRIIREGIRSYEQYF. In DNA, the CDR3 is TGTGCCAGCAGCCAACGGATTATTCGGGAGGGGATCAGATCCTACGAGCAGTACTTC.

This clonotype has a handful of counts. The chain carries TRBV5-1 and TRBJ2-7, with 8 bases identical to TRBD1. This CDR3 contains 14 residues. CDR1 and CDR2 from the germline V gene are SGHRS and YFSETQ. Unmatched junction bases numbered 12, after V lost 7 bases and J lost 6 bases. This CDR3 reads CASGLQTGAVEQYF. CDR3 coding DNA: TGCGCCAGCGGCCTCCAGACAGGGGCGGTCGAGCAGTACTTC.